Listed below are T cell receptor beta chains from one sample, sequenced in a study of beta chain features in type 1 diabetes. Assay: immunoSEQ multiplex PCR; the TCRdb copy retains only in-frame clones and omits some. Of 450,000 to 550,000 clones detected, over 25% appear once; the ten largest clones hold around 0.065%. Sequences were obtained from naive CD4+ T cells from blood. These receptors originate from a man aged 18-30 years in good health. Each CDR3 is given with its conserved first and last residue. The order of the fields is clone size, V gene, J gene, D gene, CDR3 protein, CDR3 DNA. A D gene is named only where the DNA matches it firmly. The listing skips clone size in some rows; elsewhere it reads once, few, many or a size class.

size: few; V: TRBV25-1; J: TRBJ1-5; D: .; CDR3: CASSELSENQPQHF; DNA: TGTGCCAGCAGTGAATTGAGCGAGAATCAGCCCCAGCATTTT
size: .; V: TRBV28; J: TRBJ2-1; D: TRBD2; CDR3: CASRTQRGSSYNEQFF; DNA: TGTGCCAGCAGGACCCAGCGGGGTAGCTCCTACAATGAGCAGTTCTTC
size: few; V: TRBV5-4; J: TRBJ2-3; D: .; CDR3: CASSLVRDLSTDTQYF; DNA: TGTGCCAGCAGCTTGGTGCGAGATCTTAGCACAGATACGCAGTATTTT
size: few; V: TRBV19; J: TRBJ2-1; D: .; CDR3: CASSTTGNEQFF; DNA: TGTGCCAGTAGTACCACGGGTAATGAGCAGTTCTTC
size: .; V: TRBV28; J: TRBJ2-3; D: TRBD2; CDR3: CASSSKLAGGPPDTQYF; DNA: TGTGCCAGCAGTTCCAAACTAGCGGGAGGGCCCCCAGATACGCAGTATTTT
size: .; V: TRBV30; J: TRBJ1-3; D: .; CDR3: CAWSVWGSGNTIYF; DNA: TGTGCCTGGAGTGTTTGGGGATCTGGAAACACCATATATTTT
size: .; V: TRBV29-1; J: TRBJ2-1; D: .; CDR3: CSVETVASSSYNEQFF; DNA: TGCAGCGTTGAAACTGTAGCGTCGAGCTCCTACAATGAGCAGTTCTTC
size: .; V: TRBV9; J: TRBJ2-7; D: .; CDR3: CASSVGENEAEQYF; DNA: TGTGCCAGCAGCGTAGGGGAGAACGAAGCCGAGCAGTACTTC
size: few; V: TRBV7-9; J: TRBJ2-6; D: .; CDR3: CASSLAGPSSGANVLTF; DNA: TGTGCCAGCAGCTTAGCGGGCCCGAGCTCTGGGGCCAACGTCCTGACTTTC
size: .; V: TRBV23-1; J: TRBJ2-3; D: TRBD1; CDR3: CATGMDRGASDTQYF; DNA: TGCGCCACGGGTATGGACAGGGGGGCTTCAGATACGCAGTATTTT
size: .; V: TRBV18; J: TRBJ2-7; D: .; CDR3: CASSPSTGSYEQYF; DNA: TGTGCCAGCTCACCCTCAACGGGATCCTACGAGCAGTACTTC
size: .; V: TRBV7-2; J: TRBJ2-1; D: .; CDR3: CASSLRTTVRNEQFF; DNA: TGTGCCAGCAGCCTCCGGACAACCGTACGCAATGAGCAGTTCTTC
size: .; V: TRBV30; J: TRBJ2-7; D: .; CDR3: CAWSGEMDEQYF; DNA: TGTGCCTGGAGTGGCGAGATGGACGAGCAGTACTTC
size: .; V: TRBV4-1; J: TRBJ2-7; D: .; CDR3: CASSQEPQHLSSYEQYF; DNA: TGCGCCAGCAGCCAAGAACCCCAGCATCTTAGCTCCTACGAGCAGTACTTC
size: .; V: TRBV15; J: TRBJ2-3; D: .; CDR3: CATSRDQADTQYF; DNA: TGTGCCACCAGCAGAGATCAAGCAGATACGCAGTATTTT
size: .; V: TRBV28; J: TRBJ2-7; D: TRBD2; CDR3: CASSSGVAGGYEQYF; DNA: TGTGCCAGCAGTTCCGGGGTAGCGGGAGGGTACGAGCAGTACTTC
size: .; V: TRBV29-1; J: TRBJ2-7; D: TRBD2; CDR3: CSTREGLSYEQYF; DNA: TGCAGCACTAGGGAGGGACTTAGCTACGAGCAGTACTTC
size: .; V: TRBV30; J: TRBJ1-3; D: .; CDR3: CAWNRRSSGNTIYF; DNA: TGTGCCTGGAACCGGCGGAGCTCTGGAAACACCATATATTTT
size: few; V: TRBV29-1; J: TRBJ2-7; D: .; CDR3: CSVDRGEEQYF; DNA: TGCAGCGTGGACCGTGGTGAGGAGCAGTACTTC
size: .; V: TRBV5-1; J: TRBJ2-3; D: .; CDR3: CASSTLASATDTQYF; DNA: TGCGCCAGCAGCACCTTAGCTAGCGCCACAGATACGCAGTATTTT
size: .; V: TRBV7-3; J: TRBJ2-2; D: TRBD1; CDR3: CASSPQGVVNTGELFF; DNA: TGTGCCAGCAGCCCCCAGGGGGTGGTTAACACCGGGGAGCTGTTTTTT
size: .; V: TRBV9; J: TRBJ1-1; D: TRBD1; CDR3: CASSAYRGGATEAFF; DNA: TGTGCCAGCAGCGCCTACAGGGGGGGCGCCACTGAAGCTTTCTTT
size: .; V: TRBV29-1; J: TRBJ1-2; D: .; CDR3: CSVTGSNYGYTF; DNA: TGCAGCGTTACAGGTTCCAACTATGGCTACACCTTC
size: .; V: TRBV7-2; J: TRBJ2-3; D: .; CDR3: CASSDGWDTQYF; DNA: TGTGCCAGCAGCGATGGATGGGATACGCAGTATTTT
size: few; V: TRBV30; J: TRBJ1-2; D: .; CDR3: CAWSLREGYGYTF; DNA: TGTGCCTGGAGTCTTAGGGAGGGCTATGGCTACACCTTC
size: few; V: TRBV5-4; J: TRBJ2-5; D: .; CDR3: CASSLRTTQETQYF; DNA: TGTGCCAGCAGCTTGAGGACTACCCAAGAGACCCAGTACTTC
size: .; V: TRBV30; J: TRBJ2-3; D: TRBD2; CDR3: CAWSRVGLPTDTQYF; DNA: TGTGCCTGGAGTCGGGTGGGACTACCCACAGATACGCAGTATTTT